This T cell receptor (beta chain) stems from a study of human T cells and chemical hapten exposure. As to time point: patch test 2, 6 weeks after DPC sensitization. The treatment is: therapeutic diphenylcyclopropenone sensitization with weekly scalp DPC. Unique molecular identifiers were attached to individual cDNA molecules during library preparation. TCRdb re-called the RACE reads through MiXCR, storing one row per CDR3 protein. The sample holds approximately 95,000 distinct CDR3 sequences, approximately 10% seen once. In regard to this clonotype: What it recognizes is unknown.

General study points: Those TCRs sitting above 1 in 1000 frequency stayed the same with DPC sensitization.

Germline V gene data show CDR1 as SGHTA and CDR2 as FQGNSA. The germline V and J ends were trimmed by 4 bases and 4 bases, with 14 bases remaining between them. The CDR3 loop spans 14 amino acids. The sample was whole blood, taken in connection with sensitization to the hapten diphenylcyclopropenone (DPC). This sequence originates from a woman in her forties with alopecia areata. Some clones in this sample may be carry-over from other donors' samples. V is TRBV7-2 and J is TRBJ2-7; D is perhaps TRBD1 (6 bases). As DNA, the CDR3 is TGTGCCAGCAGCTCAGTTACAGGGCAGTACGAGCAGTACTTC. Translated: CASSSVTGQYEQYF.